This T cell receptor (beta chain) was documented in a study of T cell repertoires in cytomegalovirus infection. The sample holds a few counts of this clonotype. What it binds is unknown. TCRdb re-called the reads through MiXCR, storing one row per CDR3 protein. Here the sample spans about 890,000 distinct CDR3 sequences, around 32% being singletons. CDR3 size: 18 residues. V trimming: 1 base; J trimming: 2 bases; junction bases outside the gene matches: 13. Germline V CDR1 and CDR2: MGHRA, YSYEKL. Here the sequenced sample was cultured CD8+ T cells from PBMCs, taken from culture after CMV antigen stimulation. The TCR sequence derives from a human donor in good health (CMV status not recorded). Some clones in this sample may be carry-over from other donors' samples. The V call is TRBV4-1, the J call TRBJ2-7, with 8 nucleotides matching TRBD2. DNA of the CDR3: TGCGCCAGCAGCCAAGGGGGTCCTCTAGCGGGTTATACCTACGAGCAGTACTTC. It specifies CASSQGGPLAGYTYEQYF.